This entry lists 11 T cell receptor beta chains sequenced from one sample in a study of blood T cell repertoires in COVID-19 (dated by TCRdb to 2020 to 2021). The method behind the library was the immunoSEQ multiplex PCR assay. In TCRdb, the immuneACCESS table is reduced to in-frame sequences with V and J assigned. These tables do not hold every clone; where another copy was compared, an unresolved V gene accounts for under half, and the others remain unexplained. The sample table contains about 220,000 clones; only one count was recorded for 70% to 90% of them. The ten largest clones add up to about 3% of the sample. What was sequenced was peripheral blood. These receptors originate from a man aged 50 to 59 who had recovered from COVID-19.

V gene TRBV9 combines with J gene TRBJ2-7; maybe TRBD1 (6 bases). The length of the CDR3 is 15 residues. V was clipped by 0 bases and J by 3 bases, with 13 bases between them. Germline-derived CDR1 and CDR2 are SGDLS and YYNGEE. In nucleotides, the CDR3 is TGTGCCAGCAGCGTAGTGCCAGGGGATCACTACGAGCAGTACTTC. It is translated as CASSVVPGDHYEQYF.

This sequence joins TRBV30 and TRBJ1-5, with D uncertain. This CDR3 comprises 13 residues. V lost 1 base to trimming and J lost 0 bases, with 4 bases between them. Germline lookup yields CDR1 GTSNPN and CDR2 SVGIG (reference sequence). CDR3: CAWSGDSNQPQHF. CDR3 bases: TGTGCCTGGAGTGGCGATAGCAATCAGCCCCAGCATTTT.

The rearrangement uses TRBV5-1 and TRBJ1-1; D is unclear. Trimming stripped 0 bases from V and 5 bases from J, with 8 bases between. CDR1 SGHRS and CDR2 YFSETQ come from the germline V gene. This CDR3 has 13 residues. This CDR3 reads CASSLVERTEAFF. The CDR3 bases are TGCGCCAGCAGCTTGGTCGAGAGGACTGAAGCTTTCTTT.

Only a few counts were recorded for this clone. The V and J genes are TRBV5-1 and TRBJ1-1; D is possibly TRBD1 (5 bases). The CDR3 is 14 amino acids. V dropped 4 bases and J dropped 5 bases, with 15 bases sitting between them. Germline loops: CDR1 SGHRS, CDR2 YFSETQ. The CDR3 DNA is TGCGCCAGCAGCGCTAGACAGCAAAAAACTGAAGCTTTCTTT. This gives the protein CASSARQQKTEAFF.

This clone was seen ten or more times. This rearrangement joins TRBV4-2 to TRBJ1-5; D uncertain. The CDR3 loop spans 15 amino acids. V gave up 0 bases and J gave up 10 bases, with 16 bases separating them. Germline CDR1 reads LGHNA; CDR2 reads YNFKEQ. The CDR3 DNA follows: TGTGCCAGCAGCCAAGATCTCGGCGGGGTTGGTCCCCAGCATTTT. Amino acids: CASSQDLGGVGPQHF.

The V call is TRBV7-9, the J call TRBJ2-7, with 8 bases aligning to TRBD2. With 5 bases clipped from V and 5 bases from J, the junction kept 11 bases outside the gene matches. This CDR3 is 15 amino acids long. Germline CDR1 SEHNR, CDR2 FQNEAQ (reference sequence). CDR3 loop: CASSALAGRAHEQYF. DNA for the CDR3: TGTGCCAGCAGCGCCTTAGCGGGGAGGGCCCACGAGCAGTACTTC. Combining the CDR3 with reference TRBV7-9 and TRBJ2-7 gives the whole variable domain DTGVSQNPRHKITKRGQNVTFRCDPISEHNRLYWYRQTLGQGPEFLTYFQNEAQLEKSRLLSDRFSAERPKGSFSTLEIQRTEQGDSAMYLCASSALAGRAHEQYFGPGTRLTVT.

The chain joins TRBV6-5 to TRBJ2-1; 11 nucleotides match TRBD1. V was pared by 5 bases and J by 3 bases, with 3 bases of the junction left unmatched. From germline, CDR1 is MNHEY and CDR2 SVGAGI. CDR3 size: 15 residues. The DNA of the CDR3 is TGTGCCAGCAGTCAGGACAGGGGGCACTACAATGAGCAGTTCTTC. Translated, it gives CASSQDRGHYNEQFF.

The chain is built from TRBV27 and TRBJ2-5; the match to TRBD2 covers 10 bases. Per germline, CDR1 MNHEY and CDR2 SMNVEV (reference sequence). V was pared by 4 bases and J by 4 bases, with 12 bases of the junction left unmatched. The CDR3 extends over 17 amino acids. CDR3 in amino acids: CASSYIQASGSTETQYF. The CDR3 DNA sequence: TGTGCCAGCAGTTACATCCAGGCTAGCGGGAGCACAGAGACCCAGTACTTC.

The rearrangement links TRBV29-1 to TRBJ2-5; 7 bases match TRBD1. Germline V gene data show CDR1 as SQVTM and CDR2 as ANQGSEA. CDR3 length equals 13 residues. V lost 7 bases to trimming and J lost 1 base; unmatched junction nucleotides: 6. The CDR3 DNA sequence: TGCAGCGCCGCCGGGACAGTCCAAGAGACCCAGTACTTC. It codes for CSAAGTVQETQYF.

The V and J genes are TRBV24-1 and TRBJ2-5, with TRBD1 matching over 8 bases. J lost 1 base, V lost 5 bases, and 5 bases had no gene match. The CDR3 covers 15 residues. Germline V CDR1 and CDR2: KGHDR, SFDVKD. CDR3 nucleotide sequence: TGTGCCACCAGTGGTGCCGGGACAGGCCAAGAGACCCAGTACTTC. Protein sequence: CATSGAGTGQETQYF.

This chain links TRBV30 with TRBJ2-2, with D possibly being TRBD2 (5 bases). CDR1 GTSNPN and CDR2 SVGIG come from the germline V gene (reference sequence). The CDR3 has 14 amino acids. The V gene lost 2 bases and the J gene lost 6 bases, with 13 bases spanning the gap. The CDR3, as DNA: TGTGCCTGGAGTCCGCTTAGGCGGGCCGGGGAGCTGTTTTTT. This translates into CAWSPLRRAGELFF.